This T cell receptor (beta chain) was documented in a study of T cells in Graves' hyperthyroidism and ophthalmopathy. This clonotype was seen a handful of times. RNA transcripts gave rise to amplified TCR beta CDR3 regions. TCR CDR3 regions were first amplified by RT-PCR with HTBI primers. TCRdb reanalysed the multiplex PCR reads using MiXCR and keeps one entry per CDR3 protein. The table has 650,000 to 850,000 distinct CDR3 sequences, around 20% seen once. The CDR3 totals 16 residues. Germline CDR1 reads LNHNV; CDR2 reads YYDKDF (reference sequence). V was clipped by 5 bases and J by 7 bases, with 18 bases between them.

Source material: blood. The sequence derives from a woman between 50 and 59 years old with Graves' hyperthyroidism that later progressed to Graves' ophthalmopathy. The chain is built from TRBV15 and TRBJ1-6, with D tentatively TRBD1 (5 bases). CDR3 sequence reads: CATSPAWQGGNSPLHF. CDR3 nucleotide sequence: TGTGCCACCAGCCCGGCTTGGCAGGGTGGAAATTCACCCCTCCACTTT.